This is a list of T cell receptor beta chains from one sample in a study of T cell responses to AZD1222 COVID-19 vaccine. Method: immunoSEQ multiplex PCR; TCRdb's copy keeps in-frame clones and lacks some. The sample includes around 140,000 clones, roughly 91% of them seen just once. The starting material was peripheral blood, obtained 28 days after the second AZD1222 dose. These receptors originate from an adult who received the AZD1222 COVID-19 vaccine. Each CDR3 is given with its conserved first and last residue. Fields, in order: D gene, V gene, J gene, clone size, CDR3 DNA, CDR3 protein. D genes are given only for firm matches. Where a row states a size, it is once, few, many or the class of an expanded clone; other rows omit it.

TRBD1	TRBV28	TRBJ1-5	NA	TGTGCCAGCAGGGACAGGGTTGGCAATCAGCCCCAGCATTTT	CASRDRVGNQPQHF
NA	TRBV3-1/TRBV3-2	TRBJ1-2	NA	TGTGCCAGCAGCCCGGTTTTAACGAGGGACCATGACTACACCTTC	CASSPVLTRDHDYTF
NA	TRBV11-2	TRBJ2-7	NA	TGTGCCAGCAGCCTGGGCGTGAACAAATTCTACGAGCAGTACTTC	CASSLGVNKFYEQYF
TRBD2	TRBV19	TRBJ2-2	NA	TGTGCCAGTAGTATAGATCCAGCGGGAGAAGGGGGGGAGCTGTTTTTT	CASSIDPAGEGGELFF
TRBD2	TRBV23-1	TRBJ2-1	NA	TGCGCCAGCAGTCAATTACTAGCGGGAGTACCGTCCTACAATGAGCAGTTCTTC	CASSQLLAGVPSYNEQFF
TRBD2	TRBV5-1	TRBJ2-7	NA	TGCGCCAGCAGCGTATCTAGCGGGAGGAGGTACGAGCAGTACTTC	CASSVSSGRRYEQYF
NA	TRBV12-5	TRBJ1-2	NA	TGTGCTAGTGGTTTGGTACAAATGGGGGAAGGCTACACCTTC	CASGLVQMGEGYTF
NA	TRBV12-5	TRBJ2-2	NA	TGTGCTAGTGGTTTGGGCAGGAGAGCGAACACCGGGGAGCTGTTTTTT	CASGLGRRANTGELFF
NA	TRBV29-1	TRBJ2-6	NA	TGCAGCGTTCGCAGGGGGGCTGGGGCCAACGTCCTGACTTTC	CSVRRGAGANVLTF
NA	TRBV7-2	TRBJ2-7	NA	TGTGCCAGCAGCTTACAGGGTCATAACTCCTACGAGCAGTACTTC	CASSLQGHNSYEQYF
NA	TRBV28	TRBJ2-1	once	TGTGCCAGCAGTTTAGCATCCTATGAGCAGTTCTTC	CASSLASYEQFF
NA	TRBV7-8	TRBJ2-7	NA	TGTGCCAGCAGCTTAGCGGGGAGCCCACCTGACGAGCAGTACTTC	CASSLAGSPPDEQYF
TRBD2	TRBV6-2/TRBV6-3	TRBJ2-3	once	TGTGCCAGCAGTTACTACACTAGCGGGAGCACAGATACGCAGTATTTT	CASSYYTSGSTDTQYF
NA	TRBV9	TRBJ1-3	NA	TGTGCCAGCAGCGCCTGGACGGTTGGAAACACCATATATTTT	CASSAWTVGNTIYF
NA	TRBV5-1	TRBJ1-2	NA	TGCGCCAGCAGCTTAGGGCCACCCGGGGGCTACACCTTC	CASSLGPPGGYTF
NA	TRBV12-3/TRBV12-4	TRBJ1-1	NA	TGTGCCAGCAGTTTGGGGGTGGTTGCTTTCTTT	CASSLGVVAFF
TRBD1	TRBV6-2/TRBV6-3	TRBJ1-4	NA	TGTGCCAGCAGCGGACAGGTTCTTAATGAAAAACTGTTTTTT	CASSGQVLNEKLFF
TRBD2	TRBV3-1/TRBV3-2	TRBJ2-1	NA	TGTGCCAGCAGCCAGGCAGCGGGGGTCTACAATGAGCAGTTCTTC	CASSQAAGVYNEQFF
TRBD2	TRBV3-1/TRBV3-2	TRBJ2-7	once	TGTGCCAGCAGCCATCCTAGCGGGAGGGCCTTGGGGGAGCAGTACTTC	CASSHPSGRALGEQYF
NA	TRBV28	TRBJ1-2	NA	TGTGCCAGCAGTTTAGCGGTGACAGGACGGGGCTACACCTTC	CASSLAVTGRGYTF
NA	TRBV3-1/TRBV3-2	TRBJ2-7	NA	TGTGCCAGCAGCCACCGGGACCGGCGGCACGAGCAGTACTTC	CASSHRDRRHEQYF
NA	TRBV18	TRBJ1-6	NA	TGTGCCAGCTCACCCCAGGGCTACATTTCACCCCTCCACTTT	CASSPQGYISPLHF
NA	TRBV28	TRBJ1-5	NA	TGTGCCAGCAGTTCACTGGGGGACAAATATAGCAATCAGCCCCAGCATTTT	CASSSLGDKYSNQPQHF
NA	TRBV11-3	TRBJ2-1	NA	TGTGCCAGCAGCTTAGGGTCTAGCTCCTACAATGAGCAGTTCTTC	CASSLGSSSYNEQFF
NA	TRBV5-5	TRBJ1-1	NA	TGTGCCAGCAGCTTCGGGGGGCGAATGGACACTGAAGCTTTCTTT	CASSFGGRMDTEAFF
NA	TRBV12-3/TRBV12-4	TRBJ1-2	NA	TGTGCCAGCAGTTTTGGACAGTATGGCTACACCTTC	CASSFGQYGYTF
NA	TRBV3-1/TRBV3-2	TRBJ2-6	NA	TGTGCCAGCAGCCAAGTAGTGGGGGCTTCTGGGGCCAACGTCCTGACTTTC	CASSQVVGASGANVLTF
NA	TRBV4-1	TRBJ1-2	NA	TGCGCCAGCAGCCAAGCCGGGACGGACTTATCTAACTATGGCTACACCTTC	CASSQAGTDLSNYGYTF
NA	TRBV27	TRBJ1-1	NA	TGTGCCAGCAGTTTAGGGCCCGGGGGGAACACTGAAGCTTTCTTT	CASSLGPGGNTEAFF
NA	TRBV20-1	TRBJ2-1	NA	TGCAGTGCTCCCACCGGGACTCTGCGGTTCTTC	CSAPTGTLRFF
NA	TRBV25-1	TRBJ2-1	NA	TGTGCCAGCAGTGAACTCAACCTCAATGAGCAGTTCTTC	CASSELNLNEQFF
NA	TRBV4-1	TRBJ1-5	NA	TGCGCCAGCAGCCAAGAGGGAGGTCCTGGGAATCAGCCCCAGCATTTT	CASSQEGGPGNQPQHF
NA	TRBV2	TRBJ2-7	once	TGTGCCAGCCTGTACAGAGGCCACTCCTACGAGCAGTACTTC	CASLYRGHSYEQYF
NA	TRBV5-1	TRBJ1-1	NA	TGCGCCAGCAGCTTAGGACAAATGAACACTGAAGCTTTCTTT	CASSLGQMNTEAFF
NA	TRBV14	TRBJ2-3	NA	TGTGCCAGCAGCCAAGGCTGGAGTCTAAGCACAGATACGCAGTATTTT	CASSQGWSLSTDTQYF
NA	TRBV5-5	TRBJ1-5	NA	TGTGCCAGCAGCTTTGCAGGTAGCAATCAGCCCCAGCATTTT	CASSFAGSNQPQHF
NA	TRBV12-5	TRBJ2-1	NA	TGTGCTAGTGGTTTGGTATCGGAGTACCAGTTCTTC	CASGLVSEYQFF
TRBD2	TRBV6-5	TRBJ2-5	NA	TGTGCCAGCACTAGATTAGCGGGAGCGGGAGAGACCCAGTACTTC	CASTRLAGAGETQYF
TRBD2	TRBV7-9	TRBJ2-1	once	TGTGCCAGCAGCACTCCCTATCGGCCGGGAGGGGGGCTGTATGAGCAGTTCTTC	CASSTPYRPGGGLYEQFF
TRBD1	TRBV25-1	TRBJ2-7	NA	TGTGCCAGCAGCCCGGGACAGGTCTACGAGCAGTACTTC	CASSPGQVYEQYF
TRBD2	TRBV7-3	TRBJ2-1	NA	TGTGCCAGCAGCCCGACTAGCGGGAGTGAAGTTCGGCAGTTCTTC	CASSPTSGSEVRQFF
TRBD1	TRBV27	TRBJ2-3	once	TGTGCCAGCAGCCGCATCGGGACAGGGGAACCAGATACGCAGTATTTT	CASSRIGTGEPDTQYF
NA	TRBV11-2	TRBJ2-5	NA	TGTGCCAGCAGCTACAAGATGGACAGTCAAGAGACCCAGTACTTC	CASSYKMDSQETQYF
TRBD2	TRBV5-1	TRBJ2-7	NA	TGCGCCAGCAGCAAATTCCGGCTAGCGGAGATTTCCTACGAGCAGTACTTC	CASSKFRLAEISYEQYF
NA	TRBV9	TRBJ1-1	NA	TGTGCCAGCAGCGTAGTTGGAGGAAACACTGAAGCTTTCTTT	CASSVVGGNTEAFF